This passage covers 15 T cell receptor beta chains from one sample sequenced in a study of cytomegalovirus exposure and HLA in healthy donors. Measured with immunoSEQ multiplex PCR; TCRdb has only the in-frame clones, and not every one. The sample consists of 220,000 or so clones, around 90% of them appearing once. Sequenced sample: PBMCs. These receptors came from a woman between 18 and 29 years old in good health and CMV-seronegative.

V is TRBV5-1 and J is TRBJ2-5; D unresolved. The germline gives CDR1 SGHRS, CDR2 YFSETQ. The V end was cut by 0 bases, the J end by 4 bases, with 10 bases between. The CDR3 contains 14 residues. The CDR3 reads CASSLVSEAETQYF. CDR3 coding DNA: TGCGCCAGCAGCTTGGTGAGCGAGGCAGAGACCCAGTACTTC.

The rearrangement joins TRBV6-6 to TRBJ2-4; unclear D gene. V was trimmed by 6 bases and J by 6 bases, leaving 9 bases between them. CDR1 and CDR2 from the germline V gene are MNHNY and SVGAGI (reference sequence). This CDR3 has 12 residues. The CDR3 bases are TGTGCCAGCAGAGAGGCAGTAAACATTCAGTACTTC. Translation gives CASREAVNIQYF.

This chain uses TRBV28 with TRBJ1-1; tentatively, D is TRBD1 (6 bases). With 6 bases removed from V and 6 bases from J, the gap between germline ends came to 11 bases. This CDR3 has 12 amino acids. CDR1 and CDR2 (germline): MDHEN, SYDVKM. CDR3 bases: TGTGCCAGCAGCCGGGGGGCGCCTGAAGCTTTCTTT. It translates to CASSRGAPEAFF.

This clone was seen a handful of times. The chain employs TRBV15 and TRBJ1-1; D unresolved. There are 13 residues in the CDR3. Germline CDR1 LNHNV, CDR2 YYDKDF (reference sequence). Trimming removed 8 bases at V and 0 bases at J, with 10 bases between. CDR3 amino acids: CATGDGVNTEAFF. DNA of the CDR3: TGTGCCACCGGAGACGGAGTGAACACTGAAGCTTTCTTT.

This clone was observed once. The chain recombines TRBV19 with TRBJ2-7; TRBD2 agrees at 10 bases. Trimming removed 10 bases from V and 6 bases from J; junction bases left unmatched: 9. In germline, CDR1 is LNHDA, CDR2 SQIVND (reference sequence). CDR3 length: 13 amino acids. The CDR3 spells CATSLAGESEQYF. The CDR3 bases are TGTGCCACCTCTCTAGCGGGAGAGAGCGAGCAGTACTTC.

J is TRBJ2-2 and V is TRBV6-5; D gene unclear. Germline values: CDR1 MNHEY, CDR2 SVGAGI. There are 11 residues in the CDR3. Trimming left V 6 bases short and J 5 bases short, with 4 bases between. DNA of the CDR3: TGTGCCAGCAGACTGACCGGGGAGCTGTTTTTT. It specifies CASRLTGELFF.

The gene calls are TRBV14 and TRBJ2-3; D is ambiguous. The CDR3 contains 13 residues. V lost 4 bases and J lost 0, with 5 bases in between. The germline V gene encodes CDR1 SGHDN and CDR2 FVKESK. CDR3 protein: CASSPGSTDTQYF. CDR3 nucleotides: TGTGCCAGCAGCCCAGGCAGCACAGATACGCAGTATTTT.

CDR3 nucleotides: TGTGCCAGCAGTTTAGGTGCGGGAGGCCGGTTCTTC. Protein sequence: CASSLGAGGRFF. The J gene is TRBJ2-1, the V gene TRBV27; 8 bases agree with TRBD2. Germline trimming cut 2 bases from V and 15 bases from J; bases unmatched to any gene: 6. The CDR3 length is 12 residues. The germline gives CDR1 MNHEY, CDR2 SMNVEV (reference sequence).

This clone was observed a handful of times. The CDR3 DNA reads TGCGCCAGCAGCCCCCCTTCCTACGAGCAGTACTTC. It is translated as CASSPPSYEQYF. The chain is built from TRBV5-1 and TRBJ2-7; no definite D call. Germline loops: CDR1 SGHRS, CDR2 YFSETQ. V was clipped by 4 bases and J by 1 base, with 6 bases between them. This CDR3 contains 12 residues.

In this sample, this clone turned up a few times. V usage is TRBV28 and J usage is TRBJ1-1; D unclear. Germline lookup yields CDR1 MDHEN and CDR2 SYDVKM. CDR3 length: 13 residues. V was cut by 2 bases and J by 1 base, with 5 bases left in between. CDR3 nucleotides: TGTGCCAGCAGTTTACCTCCGAACACTGAAGCTTTCTTT. It specifies CASSLPPNTEAFF.

Details on this clone: The CDR3 does not end in the conserved phenylalanine or tryptophan, so this is likely a read error. The DNA is omitted, as the CDR3 cannot be located on it reliably, and the CDR3 follows TCRdb's listing. V gene TRBV30 combines with J gene TRBJ1-1. Germline V gives CDR1 GTSNPN, CDR2 SVGIG (reference sequence). Including both end residues, the CDR3 is 10 amino acids long. The CDR3 loop reads CAWSVQSLGS.

The V gene is TRBV18, the J gene TRBJ2-7; 9 bases match TRBD1. This CDR3 is built from 16 residues. Germline CDR1 KGHSH, CDR2 LQKENI. V gave up 4 bases and J gave up 2 bases; unmatched junction bases: 9. The CDR3 spells CASSLVGTGRTYEQYF. DNA for the CDR3: TGTGCCAGCTCACTTGTAGGGACAGGGCGTACCTACGAGCAGTACTTC.

CDR3 loop: CASSEDGAGFRYNEQFF. The CDR3 DNA follows: TGTGCCAGCAGTGAAGATGGGGCGGGATTCCGATACAATGAGCAGTTCTTC. V and J are TRBV2 and TRBJ2-1; D perhaps matches TRBD2 (6 bases). Germline V CDR1 and CDR2: SNHLY, FYNNEI. V shed 1 base and J shed 4 bases, with 17 bases lying between them. This CDR3 comprises 17 residues.

This sequence joins TRBV6-5 and TRBJ1-1; D perhaps matches TRBD1 (5 bases). Germline values: CDR1 MNHEY, CDR2 SVGAGI. V dropped 1 base and J dropped 1 base, with 10 bases sitting between them. This CDR3 region has 15 residues. The chain's CDR3 is CASSYLGQGNTEAFF. The CDR3 DNA reads as TGTGCCAGCAGTTACTTAGGGCAGGGGAACACTGAAGCTTTCTTT.

V and J are TRBV2 and TRBJ1-2; D unresolved. Germline CDR1 and CDR2: SNHLY and FYNNEI. Trimming removed 2 bases from V and 2 bases from J, with 15 bases in between. The CDR3 has 16 amino acids. CDR3 residues: CASSEMRGELNYGYTF. The CDR3 DNA follows: TGTGCCAGCAGTGAAATGCGTGGGGAGTTAAACTATGGCTACACCTTC.